This TCR beta chain came from a study of CD8+CD57+ T cells in acquired aplastic anemia. Whole-study context: 3 to 3.5 ug was the average amount of DNA from sorted CD4+ and CD8+ cells.

The CDR3 consists of 13 residues. The junction had 2 bases not matched to a gene; V was cut back by 4 bases and J by 4 bases. The germline gives CDR1 SGHTA, CDR2 FQGTGA. This clonotype was counted a few times. Genomic DNA, serving as template, underwent TCR beta VDJ and CDR3 profiling. TCRdb processed the reads anew with MiXCR; each CDR3 protein has one entry. The data contain about 130,000 distinct CDR3 sequences, about 46% of them singletons. V usage is TRBV7-3 and J usage is TRBJ2-5; 8 bases fit TRBD1. This sequence was found in a human donor in good health, serving as a control. Sequencing was performed on sorted CD4+, CD8+, or CD8+CD57+ T cells (not recorded which) from PBMCs. This CDR3 is CASSSQGGETQYF. The CDR3 region has the DNA TGTGCCAGCAGCTCACAGGGGGGAGAGACCCAGTACTTC.